This TCR beta chain originates from a study of CD8+CD57+ T cells in acquired aplastic anemia. Study details: Sorted cells (CD4+ and CD8+) yielded DNA amounts that averaged roughly 3.5 ug. The study's findings and limits: Found in both controls and patients were some 31 CD8+ CDR3 sequences.

As to this clonotype: Its cognate antigen is unknown.

Profiling of TCR beta VDJ combinations and CDR3 sequences used genomic DNA as template. Via MiXCR, TCRdb re-called the reads, giving one row per CDR3 protein. The sample yields some 190,000 distinct CDR3 sequences, roughly 56% seen once. CDR1 SGHTS and CDR2 YDEGEE come from the germline V gene. Trimming cost V 4 bases and J 0 bases; bases outside gene matches: 3. The CDR3 sequence is 17 residues long. The chain links TRBV5-8 to TRBJ2-1; 14 bases agree with TRBD2. The specimen was sorted CD4+, CD8+, or CD8+CD57+ T cells (not recorded which) from PBMCs. This clonotype was obtained from a human donor in good health, serving as a control. The DNA of the CDR3 is TGTGCCAGCAGCCCGGGACTAGCGGGGGTCTCCTACAATGAGCAGTTCTTC. Encoded protein: CASSPGLAGVSYNEQFF.